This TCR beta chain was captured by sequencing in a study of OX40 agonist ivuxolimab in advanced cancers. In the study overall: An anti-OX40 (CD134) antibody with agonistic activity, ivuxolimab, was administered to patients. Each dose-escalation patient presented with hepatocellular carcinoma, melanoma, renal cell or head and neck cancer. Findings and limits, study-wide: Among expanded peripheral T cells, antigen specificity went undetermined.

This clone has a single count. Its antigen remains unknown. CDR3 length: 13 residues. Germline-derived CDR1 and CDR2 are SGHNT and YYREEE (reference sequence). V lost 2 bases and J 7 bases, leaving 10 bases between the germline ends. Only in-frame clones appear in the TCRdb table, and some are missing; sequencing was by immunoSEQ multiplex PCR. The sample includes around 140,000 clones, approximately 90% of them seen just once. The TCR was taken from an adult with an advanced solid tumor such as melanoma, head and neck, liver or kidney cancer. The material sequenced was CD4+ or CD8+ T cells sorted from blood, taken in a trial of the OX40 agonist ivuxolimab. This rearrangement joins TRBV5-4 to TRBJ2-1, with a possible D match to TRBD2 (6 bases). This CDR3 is CASSFGGRNEQFF. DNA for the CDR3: TGTGCCAGCAGCTTCGGAGGGAGAAATGAGCAGTTCTTC. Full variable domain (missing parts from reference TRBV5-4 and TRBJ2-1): ETGVTQSPTHLIKTRGQQVTLRCSSQSGHNTVSWYQQALGQGPQFIFQYYREEENGRGNFPPRFSGLQFPNYSSELNVNALELDDSALYLCASSFGGRNEQFFGPGTRLTVL.